This entry lists 28 T cell receptor beta chains sequenced from one sample in a study of vaccination and CD4 T cells after COVID-19. With the Oncomine TCR Beta short-read assay, DNA from cultured CD4+ T cells was sequenced. A single record per CDR3 protein comes from TCRdb applying MiXCR to the PCR reads. This sample carries approximately 11,000 distinct CDR3 sequences, approximately 80% of them seen once, and the ten largest clones take 18%. Their antigens remain unidentified. Treatment in this sample: roughly ten-day PBMC culture with coronavirus spike peptide pools or control peptides (ViraFEST assay). The sequenced sample was CD4+ T cells from blood, cultured in vitro. The receptors originated from a human donor who had recovered from COVID-19.

This clonotype was seen once. The CDR3 nucleotides read TGTGCCAGCAGCGACAGAGGAGATAACACTGAAGCTTTCTTT. This translates into CASSDRGDNTEAFF. The V gene is TRBV7-2, the J gene TRBJ1-1; D is perhaps TRBD1 (5 bases). The CDR3 covers 14 residues. Germline CDR1 reads SGHTA; CDR2 reads FQGNSA. Trimming left V 5 bases short and J 2 bases short, with 12 bases between.

The sample holds one count of this clonotype. The V gene is TRBV18, the J gene TRBJ1-5; TRBD1 matches at 7 bases. The CDR3 has 15 amino acids. Germline V CDR1 and CDR2: KGHSH, LQKENI. Germline trimming cut 5 bases from V and 2 bases from J; bases unmatched to any gene: 6. For the CDR3, the DNA is TGTGCCAGCTCAACGGACAGGATGGGCAATCAGCCCCAGCATTTT. The encoded protein is CASSTDRMGNQPQHF.

The V gene is TRBV10-3, the J gene TRBJ1-1; D is undetermined. V lost 6 bases and J 5 bases, leaving 16 bases between the germline ends. The CDR3 sequence is 14 residues long. Germline V lookup: CDR1 ENHRY, CDR2 SYGVKD. The CDR3 here is CAIRPGSPETEAFF. The CDR3 DNA reads as TGTGCCATCAGGCCCGGGAGCCCGGAGACTGAAGCTTTCTTT.

The chain uses TRBV5-1 and TRBJ1-2, with 7 bases lining up with TRBD1. Germline V gives CDR1 SGHRS, CDR2 YFSETQ. After removal of 3 bases from V and 8 bases from J, the junction contained 10 bases not matched to a gene. The CDR3 has 14 amino acids. The DNA of the CDR3 is TGCGCCAGCAGCTCCTCTAGGGGGCAGGGAGGCTACACCTTC. It is translated as CASSSSRGQGGYTF.

The CDR3 sequence is CSPLLGVYGYTF. In nucleotides, the CDR3 is TGCAGTCCCCTCCTGGGGGTTTATGGCTACACCTTC. This chain connects TRBV20-1 to TRBJ1-2, with a weak D call TRBD1 (5 bases). Germline CDR1 is DFQATT and CDR2 is SNEGSKA (reference sequence). The CDR3 loop spans 12 amino acids. V gave up 8 bases and J gave up 5 bases, with 15 bases separating them.

The J gene is TRBJ2-1, the V gene TRBV7-2; TRBD2 matches 9 bases. The V and J ends lost 5 bases and 3 bases, in that order; junction bases with no gene match: 5. Per the germline V gene, CDR1 is SGHTA and CDR2 is FQGNSA. The CDR3 has 15 amino acids. The CDR3 is CASSPQRGVYNEQFF. DNA of the CDR3: TGTGCCAGCAGCCCCCAGCGGGGGGTCTACAATGAGCAGTTCTTC.

The chain is built from TRBV20-1 and TRBJ2-7; 9 bases align to TRBD2. There are 13 residues in the CDR3. J was trimmed by 6 bases and V by 5 bases; bases with no gene match: 8. Germline CDR1 DFQATT, CDR2 SNEGSKA (reference sequence). CDR3 coding DNA: TGCAGTGCTTATAGCGGGAGTGCGGCCGAGCAGTACTTC. Translation gives CSAYSGSAAEQYF.

This sequence joins TRBV20-1 and TRBJ2-1; 10 bases are a match to TRBD2. Trimming removed 4 bases from V and 4 bases from J; junction bases left unmatched: 4. The germline V gene has CDR1 DFQATT and CDR2 SNEGSKA (reference sequence). This CDR3 comprises 14 residues. CDR3 protein: CSANSGRSYNEQFF. The CDR3 DNA follows: TGCAGTGCTAATAGCGGGAGGTCATACAATGAGCAGTTCTTC.

This chain joins TRBV6-1 and TRBJ1-5; D is unclear. In germline, CDR1 is MNHNS, CDR2 SASEGT. The CDR3 loop spans 14 amino acids. Trimming shortened V by 0 bases and J by 4 bases, and 7 bases separated the two germline ends. The CDR3 DNA follows: TGTGCCAGCAGTGAAGCGGTAGAGAATCAGCCCCAGCATTTT. It is translated as CASSEAVENQPQHF.

The rearrangement joins TRBV20-1 to TRBJ2-2; 7 bases are shared with TRBD2. The CDR3 runs 12 residues. Germline assignment: CDR1 DFQATT and CDR2 SNEGSKA (reference sequence). Trimming cost V 3 bases and J 5 bases; bases outside gene matches: 0. CDR3 DNA: TGCAGTGCTAGCGGGAGGACCGGGGAGCTGTTTTTT. As protein: CSASGRTGELFF.

The V call is TRBV20-1, the J call TRBJ2-1, with TRBD2 matching over 9 bases. The CDR3 sequence is 18 residues long. With 6 bases clipped from V and 6 bases from J, the junction kept 21 bases outside the gene matches. In germline, CDR1 is DFQATT, CDR2 SNEGSKA (reference sequence). The CDR3 here is CSAMPGLAQFNHFNEQFF. CDR3 nucleotide sequence: TGCAGTGCAATGCCGGGACTAGCACAGTTTAATCATTTCAATGAGCAGTTCTTC.

The V and J genes are TRBV7-3 and TRBJ2-2; unclear D gene. The V end was cut by 6 bases, the J end by 0 bases, with 14 bases between. There are 16 residues in the CDR3. In germline, CDR1 is SGHTA, CDR2 FQGTGA. The CDR3 is CASRPVVGTNTGELFF. The CDR3, as DNA: TGTGCCAGCAGGCCCGTTGTAGGAACGAACACCGGGGAGCTGTTTTTT.

The rearrangement uses TRBV6-2 or TRBV6-3 and TRBJ2-1, with TRBD1 matching over 8 bases. CDR3 length equals 14 residues. Per the germline V gene, CDR1 is MNHEY and CDR2 is SVGEGT. V dropped 8 bases and J dropped 6; count of bases not matched to a gene: 9. CDR3 amino acids: CASGQPGTGNEQFF. The CDR3 DNA sequence: TGTGCCAGCGGCCAACCCGGGACAGGCAATGAGCAGTTCTTC.

The chain is built from TRBV7-8 and TRBJ1-3, with 12 bases matching TRBD1. The germline CDR1 and CDR2 sequences are SGHVS and FQNEAQ. This CDR3 comprises 19 residues. J gave up 3 bases and V 0 bases, and 9 bases lay outside the gene matches. CDR3 nucleotide sequence: TGTGCCAGCAGCTTAGCGGGGGACAGGGGGCCGCGGGGTGGAAACACCATATATTTT. It encodes CASSLAGDRGPRGGNTIYF.

The V gene is TRBV20-1, the J gene TRBJ1-5; no firm D call. The V and J ends lost 3 bases and 0 bases respectively, with 6 bases between them. Germline assignment: CDR1 DFQATT and CDR2 SNEGSKA (reference sequence). This CDR3 spans 13 amino acids. The CDR3 coding sequence is TGCAGTGCTAGGGTCTATAGCAATCAGCCCCAGCATTTT. Its translation is CSARVYSNQPQHF.

This chain joins TRBV2 and TRBJ2-7, with D perhaps matching TRBD1 (6 bases). With 5 bases removed from V and 7 bases from J, the gap between germline ends came to 12 bases. The CDR3 has 12 residues. The germline gives CDR1 SNHLY, CDR2 FYNNEI. The CDR3 DNA reads TGTGCCAGCAGTACACAGGGTGCGGAGCAGTACTTC. As protein: CASSTQGAEQYF.

CDR3 in amino acids: CASSQVTGNSPLHF. As DNA, the CDR3 is TGTGCCAGCAGCCAAGTAACAGGGAATTCACCCCTCCACTTT. The rearrangement uses TRBV6-1 and TRBJ1-6, with a possible D match to TRBD1 (6 bases). The V end lost 6 bases, the J end lost 7 bases, and 13 bases lay between the germline ends. The V gene's germline CDR1 is MNHNS and CDR2 SASEGT. The CDR3 has 14 amino acids.

This clonotype was picked up one time. J is TRBJ2-5 and V is TRBV11-3; the match to TRBD2 covers 9 bases. The germline gives CDR1 SGHNT, CDR2 YENEEA. Trimming removed 1 base from V and 5 bases from J; junction bases left unmatched: 8. The CDR3 loop spans 16 amino acids. The DNA for the CDR3 is TGTGCCAGCAGCTTAGGAGGCGGGAGGGCCCTTGAGACCCAGTACTTC. Protein: CASSLGGGRALETQYF.

The V gene is TRBV19, the J gene TRBJ2-5; D might be TRBD2 (6 bases). The V gene lost 2 bases and the J gene lost 2 bases, with 9 bases spanning the gap. Per the germline V gene, CDR1 is LNHDA and CDR2 is SQIVND (reference sequence). CDR3 size: 14 residues. The CDR3 nucleotides read TGTGCCAGTAGTATACTGGGGGGACAAGAGACCCAGTACTTC. Translated: CASSILGGQETQYF.

This clonotype was counted a single time. The rearrangement joins TRBV6-5 to TRBJ1-6, with 11 positions matching TRBD1. The V segment lost 4 bases and the J segment 13 bases; nucleotides outside the gene matches: 15. This CDR3 is built from 17 residues. The V gene's germline CDR1 is MNHEY and CDR2 SVGAGI. CDR3 sequence reads: CASSSGQGALVTSPLHF. Written as DNA, the CDR3 is TGTGCCAGCAGTTCCGGACAGGGGGCCCTAGTAACATCGCCCCTCCACTTT.

J is TRBJ2-7 and V is TRBV6-1, with D possibly being TRBD1 (6 bases). The CDR3 loop spans 14 amino acids. V shed 6 bases and J shed 2 bases, with 14 bases lying between them. CDR1 and CDR2 (germline): MNHNS, SASEGT. CDR3 bases: TGTGCCAGCAGAAACCGGGACACCACCTACGAGCAGTACTTC. Its protein product is CASRNRDTTYEQYF.

V usage is TRBV20-1 and J usage is TRBJ2-2; 12 bases line up with TRBD2. The CDR3 loop spans 15 amino acids. Germline CDR1 and CDR2: DFQATT and SNEGSKA (reference sequence). The ends lost 6 bases at V and 4 bases at J; junction bases unmatched: 6. CDR3 nucleotide sequence: TGCAGTGCGCCGACTAGCGGGAGTCCCACCGGGGAGCTGTTTTTT. Residues: CSAPTSGSPTGELFF.

The gene calls are TRBV20-1 and TRBJ1-2; D is perhaps TRBD1 (6 bases). V dropped 3 bases and J dropped 7 bases, with 12 bases sitting between them. CDR3 size: 12 residues. Germline V gene lookup returns CDR1 DFQATT and CDR2 SNEGSKA (reference sequence). For the CDR3, the DNA is TGCAGTGCTAGGAGGGGCAGGGGTGGCTACACCTTC. Its translation: CSARRGRGGYTF.

The V call is TRBV6-1, the J call TRBJ2-5, with unresolved D. The CDR3 spans 12 residues. CDR1 MNHNS and CDR2 SASEGT come from the germline V gene. V gave up 3 bases and J gave up 5 bases, with 7 bases separating them. The CDR3 is CASSELKETQYF. CDR3 bases: TGTGCCAGCAGTGAGTTGAAGGAGACCCAGTACTTC.

The chain recombines TRBV24-1 with TRBJ1-2; unclear D gene. CDR1 and CDR2 from the germline V gene are KGHDR and SFDVKD. Trimming removed 3 bases at V and 8 bases at J, with 15 bases between. The CDR3 totals 14 residues. In DNA, the CDR3 is TGTGCCACCAGTGATCGCCACAAGGGATCCGGCTACACCTTC. Protein product: CATSDRHKGSGYTF.

The rearrangement joins TRBV19 to TRBJ1-5; TRBD1 aligns across 7 bases. The J segment lost 3 bases and the V segment lost 7 bases, leaving 9 bases of the junction unmatched. This CDR3 contains 15 residues. Germline CDR1 LNHDA, CDR2 SQIVND (reference sequence). Here the CDR3 reads CASNLRQGTNQPQHF. CDR3 DNA sequence: TGTGCCAGTAACCTGAGACAGGGTACCAATCAGCCCCAGCATTTT.

This clonotype was counted once. The chain joins TRBV10-3 to TRBJ2-5; TRBD2 aligns across 8 bases. The ends lost 5 bases at V and 4 bases at J; junction bases unmatched: 12. CDR3 length: 16 residues. Germline values: CDR1 ENHRY, CDR2 SYGVKD. CDR3 DNA: TGTGCCATCAGTTTAGGATCCGGGAGGGGGATAGAGACCCAGTACTTC. Its protein product is CAISLGSGRGIETQYF.

This clonotype is labeled as medium-sized (0.01 to 0.1%). This chain joins TRBV20-1 and TRBJ1-5, with 7 positions matching TRBD1. V lost 5 bases and J lost 0; bases outside the gene matches: 10. This CDR3 is built from 16 residues. Germline assignment: CDR1 DFQATT and CDR2 SNEGSKA (reference sequence). CDR3 amino acids: CSAAGTAIYSNQPQHF. The CDR3 nucleotides read TGCAGTGCTGCCGGGACAGCGATTTATAGCAATCAGCCCCAGCATTTT.